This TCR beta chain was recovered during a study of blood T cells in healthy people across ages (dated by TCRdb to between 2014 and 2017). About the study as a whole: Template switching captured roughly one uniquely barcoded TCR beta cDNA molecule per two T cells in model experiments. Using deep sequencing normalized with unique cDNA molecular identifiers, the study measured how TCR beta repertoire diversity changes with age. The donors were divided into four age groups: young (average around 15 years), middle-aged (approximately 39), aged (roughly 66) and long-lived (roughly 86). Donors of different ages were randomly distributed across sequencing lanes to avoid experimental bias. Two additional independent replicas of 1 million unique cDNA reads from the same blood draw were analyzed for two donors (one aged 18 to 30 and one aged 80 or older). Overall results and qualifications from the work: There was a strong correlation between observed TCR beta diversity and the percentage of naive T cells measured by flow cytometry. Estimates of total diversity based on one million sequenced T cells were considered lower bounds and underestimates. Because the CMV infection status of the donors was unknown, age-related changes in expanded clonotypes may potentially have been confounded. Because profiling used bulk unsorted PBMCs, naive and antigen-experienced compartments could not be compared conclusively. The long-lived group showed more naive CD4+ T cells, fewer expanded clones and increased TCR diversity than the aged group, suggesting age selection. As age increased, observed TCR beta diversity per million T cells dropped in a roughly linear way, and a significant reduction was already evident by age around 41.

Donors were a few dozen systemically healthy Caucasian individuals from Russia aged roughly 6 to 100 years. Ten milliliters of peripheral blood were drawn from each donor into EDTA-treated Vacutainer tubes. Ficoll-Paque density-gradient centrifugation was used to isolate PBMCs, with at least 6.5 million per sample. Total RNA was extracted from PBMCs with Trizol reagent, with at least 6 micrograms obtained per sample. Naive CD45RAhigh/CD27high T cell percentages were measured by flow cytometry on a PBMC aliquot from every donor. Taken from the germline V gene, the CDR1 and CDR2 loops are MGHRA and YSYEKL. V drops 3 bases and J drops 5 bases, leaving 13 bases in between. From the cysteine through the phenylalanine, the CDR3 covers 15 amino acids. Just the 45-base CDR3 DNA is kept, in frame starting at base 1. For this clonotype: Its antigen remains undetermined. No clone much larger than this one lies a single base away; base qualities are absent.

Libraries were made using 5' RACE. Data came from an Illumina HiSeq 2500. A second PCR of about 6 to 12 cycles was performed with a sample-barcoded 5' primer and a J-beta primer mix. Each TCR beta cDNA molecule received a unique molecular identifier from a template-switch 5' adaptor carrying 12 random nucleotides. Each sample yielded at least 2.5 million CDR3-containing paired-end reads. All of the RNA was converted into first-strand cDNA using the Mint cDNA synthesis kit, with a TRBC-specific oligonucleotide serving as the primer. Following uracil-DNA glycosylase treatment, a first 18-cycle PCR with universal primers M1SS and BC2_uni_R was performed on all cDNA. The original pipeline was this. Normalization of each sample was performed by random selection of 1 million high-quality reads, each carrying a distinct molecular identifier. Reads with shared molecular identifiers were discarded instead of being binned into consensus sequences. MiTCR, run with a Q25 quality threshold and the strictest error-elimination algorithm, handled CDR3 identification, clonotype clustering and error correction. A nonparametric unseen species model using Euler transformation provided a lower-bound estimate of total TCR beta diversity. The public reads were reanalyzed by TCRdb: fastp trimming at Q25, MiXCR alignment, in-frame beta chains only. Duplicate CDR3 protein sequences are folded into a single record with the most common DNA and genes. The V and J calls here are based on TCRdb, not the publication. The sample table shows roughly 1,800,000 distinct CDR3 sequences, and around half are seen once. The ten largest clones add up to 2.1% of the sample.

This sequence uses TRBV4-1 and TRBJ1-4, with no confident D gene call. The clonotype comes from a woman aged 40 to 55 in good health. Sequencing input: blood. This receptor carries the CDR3 CASSHAGGGNEKLFF. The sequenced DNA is TGCGCCAGCAGCCACGCCGGAGGAGGGAATGAAAAACTGTTTTTT.